This T cell receptor beta chain was captured by sequencing in a study of breast tumors, draining lymph nodes, adjacent tissues. Points from the study as a whole: Tumor repertoires ranked between lymph nodes and nontumor tissue in diversity, with V and J gene preferences. Tumor T cell lymph node origin was a supported hypothesis, not proven. Compared with basal-like, luminal-like tumors shared significantly more repertoire with nontumor tissue. The data were judged consistent with most tumor T cells coming from lymph node and expanding in tumor.

This clonotype came up many times. What it binds is not known. TCRdb called the multiplex PCR reads again in MiXCR, with one record for every CDR3 protein. This table has about 20,000 distinct CDR3 sequences, less than 35% appearing once. Germline CDR1 SGHVS, CDR2 FQNEAQ. Trimming took 3 bases from V and 1 from J, leaving 0 bases between them. This CDR3 contains 12 residues. The chain recombines TRBV7-8 with TRBJ2-2; no firm D call. Material: breast tumor tissue. This receptor was identified in a female donor with breast cancer. Some clones in this sample may be carry-over from other donors' samples. The CDR3 sequence: CASSLNTGELFF. The CDR3 region has the DNA TGTGCCAGCAGCTTGAACACCGGGGAGCTGTTTTTT.